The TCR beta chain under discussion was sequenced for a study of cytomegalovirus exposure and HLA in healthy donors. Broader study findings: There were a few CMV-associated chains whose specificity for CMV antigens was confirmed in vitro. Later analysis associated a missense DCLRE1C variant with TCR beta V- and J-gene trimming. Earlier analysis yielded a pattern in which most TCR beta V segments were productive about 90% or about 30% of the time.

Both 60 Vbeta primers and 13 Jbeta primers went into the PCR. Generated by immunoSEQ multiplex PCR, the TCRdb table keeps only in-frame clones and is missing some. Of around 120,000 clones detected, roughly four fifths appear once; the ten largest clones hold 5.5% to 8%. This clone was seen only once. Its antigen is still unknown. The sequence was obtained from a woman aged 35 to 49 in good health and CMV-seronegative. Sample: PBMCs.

The CDR3 spells CASSFGRGRETQYF. In nucleotides, the CDR3 is TGTGCCAGCAGTTTCGGTAGGGGGCGCGAGACCCAGTACTTC. The V call is TRBV27, the J call TRBJ2-5, with 7 bases identical to TRBD1. The CDR3 totals 14 residues. V was clipped by 3 bases and J by 5 bases; unmatched bases: 6. Per germline, CDR1 MNHEY and CDR2 SMNVEV (reference sequence).